This T cell receptor beta chain originates from a study of T cell responses to AZD1222 COVID-19 vaccine. This CDR3 is built from 15 residues. Between the trimmed V and J ends, which lost 0 bases and 6 bases, there was a span of 15 bases. Germline V gives CDR1 SGDLS, CDR2 YYNGEE. Sequenced by immunoSEQ multiplex PCR; TCRdb stores in-frame clones only, minus some. Here the sample spans approximately 170,000 clones, about 91% being singletons. V and J are TRBV9 and TRBJ1-1; D perhaps matches TRBD1 (5 bases). The receptor was isolated from an adult who received the AZD1222 COVID-19 vaccine. The sample was peripheral blood, taken 28 days after the second AZD1222 dose. CDR3 DNA sequence: TGTGCCAGCAGCGTAGCCGCACAGGCATGGGCTGAAGCTTTCTTT. Encoded protein: CASSVAAQAWAEAFF.